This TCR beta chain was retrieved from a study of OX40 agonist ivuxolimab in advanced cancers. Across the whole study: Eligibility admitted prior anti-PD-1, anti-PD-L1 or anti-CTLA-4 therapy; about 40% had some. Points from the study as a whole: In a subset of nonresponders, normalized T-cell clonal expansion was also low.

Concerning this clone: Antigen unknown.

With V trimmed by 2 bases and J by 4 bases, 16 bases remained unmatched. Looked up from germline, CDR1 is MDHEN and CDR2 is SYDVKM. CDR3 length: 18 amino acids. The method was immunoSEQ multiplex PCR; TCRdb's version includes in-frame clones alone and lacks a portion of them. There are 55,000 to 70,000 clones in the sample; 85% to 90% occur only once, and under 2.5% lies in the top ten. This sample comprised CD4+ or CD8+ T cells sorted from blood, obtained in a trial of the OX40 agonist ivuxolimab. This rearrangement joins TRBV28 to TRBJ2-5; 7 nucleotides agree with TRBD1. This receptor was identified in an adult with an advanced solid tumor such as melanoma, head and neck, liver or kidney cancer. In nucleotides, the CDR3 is TGTGCCAGCAGTTTAGGACAGGAAGCGCAGTTGTCCTTAGAGACCCAGTACTTC. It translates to CASSLGQEAQLSLETQYF.